These 20 T cell receptor beta chains came from one sample sequenced in a study of T cell changes during pregnancy in multiple sclerosis. Sequenced by immunoSEQ multiplex PCR; TCRdb stores in-frame clones only, minus some. The data contain tens of thousands of clones, roughly nine tenths of them singletons. The sample was CD4+ T cells from peripheral blood mononuclear cells, taken in the third trimester of pregnancy. The source of these receptors is a female donor in good health, enrolled as a control in a pregnancy study.

The chain has TRBV7-2 and TRBJ1-1, with D perhaps TRBD1 (5 bases). In germline, CDR1 is SGHTA, CDR2 FQGNSA. The CDR3 length is 14 residues. V was shortened by 5 bases and J by 3 bases, with 13 bases between the two germline ends. The CDR3 loop is CASSPRVVHTEAFF. The CDR3 DNA reads as TGTGCCAGCAGCCCCAGGGTGGTCCACACTGAAGCTTTCTTT.

The gene calls are TRBV19 and TRBJ1-6; 8 bases fit TRBD1. This CDR3 has 17 amino acids. Germline-derived CDR1 and CDR2 are LNHDA and SQIVND (reference sequence). V shed 5 bases, J shed 2 bases, and the junction held 8 bases outside the gene matches. The CDR3 DNA follows: TGTGCCAGTAGTCCCCAACAGGGGGGGACCTATAATTCACCCCTCCACTTT. As protein: CASSPQQGGTYNSPLHF.

The chain joins TRBV6-1 to TRBJ1-1; D not resolved. This CDR3 region has 15 residues. The germline V and J ends were trimmed by 7 bases and 4 bases, with 19 bases remaining between them. Germline lookup yields CDR1 MNHNS and CDR2 SASEGT. CDR3 sequence (DNA): TGTGCCAGCAAGGGTTTGAGGGTCGGTAGCACTGAAGCTTTCTTT. Residues: CASKGLRVGSTEAFF.

A single count supports this clone. This sequence joins TRBV7-9 and TRBJ1-5, with D tentatively TRBD1 (6 bases). CDR3 size: 12 residues. V lost 6 bases and J 7 bases, leaving 10 bases between the germline ends. Germline V gene sequence: CDR1 SEHNR, CDR2 FQNEAQ (reference sequence). The CDR3 sequence is CASSRQEQPQHF. The CDR3 bases are TGTGCCAGCAGTAGACAGGAGCAGCCCCAGCATTTT.

This clone was seen once. CDR3 in DNA: TGCAGTGCGCGGACTAGCGGACAGCAGTTCTTC. Translation: CSARTSGQQFF. The chain couples TRBV20-1 to TRBJ2-1, with 10 positions matching TRBD2. With 6 bases clipped from V and 11 bases from J, the junction kept 4 bases outside the gene matches. CDR1 and CDR2 (germline): DFQATT, SNEGSKA (reference sequence). This CDR3 is 11 amino acids long.

The chain carries TRBV7-2 and TRBJ1-6; D not resolved. The CDR3 is 12 amino acids. V was shortened by 8 bases and J by 7 bases, with 9 bases between the two germline ends. Germline-derived CDR1 and CDR2 are SGHTA and FQGNSA. CDR3 sequence (DNA): TGTGCCAGCTCGCGGAGCAATTCACCCCTCCACTTT. This codes for CASSRSNSPLHF.

J is TRBJ2-2 and V is TRBV7-9; TRBD1 matches at 7 bases. Germline trimming cut 4 bases from V and 8 bases from J; bases unmatched to any gene: 4. The CDR3 runs to 13 residues. Per germline, CDR1 SEHNR and CDR2 FQNEAQ (reference sequence). CDR3 loop: CASSWPGQGELFF. The CDR3 DNA reads as TGTGCCAGCAGCTGGCCGGGACAGGGGGAGCTGTTTTTT. Full variable domain (rest looked up from reference TRBV7-9 and TRBJ2-2): DTGVSQNPRHKITKRGQNVTFRCDPISEHNRLYWYRQTLGQGPEFLTYFQNEAQLEKSRLLSDRFSAERPKGSFSTLEIQRTEQGDSAMYLCASSWPGQGELFFGEGSRLTVL.

The chain employs TRBV7-3 and TRBJ2-7; 12 nucleotides line up with TRBD2. The CDR3 consists of 15 residues. Germline V lookup: CDR1 SGHTA, CDR2 FQGTGA. The V gene end was trimmed by 5 bases and the J gene end by 6 bases; junction bases not matched to a gene: 8. In nucleotides, the CDR3 is TGTGCCAGCAGCCCCGGGCTAGCGGGGGGGATCGAGCAGTACTTC. Its translation: CASSPGLAGGIEQYF.

CDR3 nucleotide sequence: TGTGCCAGCAGCTTAGATCCCTCCGTCTATACGCAGTATTTT. This gives the protein CASSLDPSVYTQYF. The chain recombines TRBV11-3 with TRBJ2-3; D ambiguous. The germline V gene has CDR1 SGHNT and CDR2 YENEEA. Trimming shortened V by 0 bases and J by 7 bases, and 11 bases separated the two germline ends. The CDR3 sequence is 14 residues long.

The chain combines TRBV7-2 with TRBJ1-6; TRBD1 agrees at 7 bases. Germline CDR1 SGHTA, CDR2 FQGNSA. V dropped 5 bases and J dropped 10; count of bases not matched to a gene: 5. The length of the CDR3 is 13 residues. CDR3 protein: CASSPGTASPLHF. CDR3 nucleotides: TGTGCCAGCAGCCCCGGGACAGCGTCACCCCTCCACTTT. Drawing the rest from reference TRBV7-2 and TRBJ1-6, the complete variable domain is GAGVSQSPSNKVTEKGKDVELRCDPISGHTALYWYRQSLGQGLEFLIYFQGNSAPDKSGLPSDRFSAERTGGSVSTLTIQRTQQEDSAVYLCASSPGTASPLHFGNGTRLTVT.

The chain joins TRBV27 to TRBJ2-1; D perhaps matches TRBD2 (7 bases). V was cut by 6 bases and J by 9 bases, with 12 bases left in between. This CDR3 comprises 12 residues. The germline gives CDR1 MNHEY, CDR2 SMNVEV (reference sequence). CDR3 protein: CASRGGGGEQFF. The CDR3 DNA is TGTGCCAGCAGAGGGGGGGGAGGTGAGCAGTTCTTC.

This clone was seen a single time. The chain combines TRBV9 with TRBJ1-3; possibly TRBD1 for D (6 bases). V was cut by 7 bases and J by 4 bases, with 18 bases left in between. CDR1 is SGDLS, CDR2 YYNGEE, per germline. This CDR3 is 15 amino acids long. Written as DNA, the CDR3 is TGTGCCAGCTCCAAGGGGGGGGTAGAGGGAAACACCATATATTTT. It is translated as CASSKGGVEGNTIYF.

The genes are TRBV4-2 and TRBJ1-5; 8 nucleotides align to TRBD1. The CDR3 sequence is 16 residues long. The V and J ends lost 0 bases and 4 bases, in that order; junction bases with no gene match: 5. The germline gives CDR1 LGHNA, CDR2 YNFKEQ. The CDR3 is CASSQDRGQGNQPQHF. CDR3 nucleotides: TGTGCCAGCAGCCAAGACAGGGGGCAGGGGAATCAGCCCCAGCATTTT.

The CDR3 protein is CASSWGLNQPQHF. The CDR3 nucleotides are TGTGCCAGCAGCTGGGGGCTCAATCAGCCCCAGCATTTT. The chain joins TRBV7-2 to TRBJ1-5; tentative D call: TRBD1 (6 bases). CDR1 and CDR2 from the germline V gene are SGHTA and FQGNSA. Trimming took 4 bases from V and 3 from J, leaving 7 bases between them. This CDR3 is built from 13 residues.

The CDR3 region is CASSISGGAGGDEQFF. The DNA of the CDR3 is TGTGCCAGTAGTATTAGCGGGGGGGCCGGAGGTGATGAGCAGTTCTTC. The chain recombines TRBV19 with TRBJ2-1, with 11 bases that match TRBD2. The CDR3 is 16 amino acids. V lost 3 bases to trimming and J lost 8 bases; unmatched junction nucleotides: 9. From germline, CDR1 is LNHDA and CDR2 SQIVND (reference sequence).

This clone was detected once. The gene calls are TRBV5-8 and TRBJ1-5; D is ambiguous. The V gene's germline CDR1 is SGHTS and CDR2 YDEGEE. The CDR3 covers 14 residues. V was pared by 0 bases and J by 2 bases, with 6 bases between. CDR3 bases: TGTGCCAGCAGCTTGGCCGGAGGCAATCAGCCCCAGCATTTT. Encoded protein: CASSLAGGNQPQHF.

CDR3 nucleotides: TGCGCCAGCAGCCTGGCGGCTCGGGGCACTGAAGCTTTCTTT. It codes for CASSLAARGTEAFF. The rearrangement joins TRBV4-3 to TRBJ1-1; unclear D gene. Germline-derived CDR1 and CDR2 are LGHNA and YSLEER. V lost 4 bases to trimming and J lost 4 bases, with 13 bases between them. This CDR3 is built from 14 residues.

This chain connects TRBV7-2 to TRBJ2-1, with unresolved D. Trimming took off 8 bases at V and 5 bases at J, with 13 bases between the two ends. Germline V lookup: CDR1 SGHTA, CDR2 FQGNSA. This CDR3 contains 13 residues. In DNA form, the CDR3 reads TGTGCCAGCGCCCGCGGCCGAGACAATGAGCAGTTCTTC. It specifies CASARGRDNEQFF.

The V and J genes are TRBV29-1 and TRBJ2-3; a weak D match, TRBD1 (6 bases). This CDR3 region has 12 residues. Trimming took 7 bases from V and 6 from J, leaving 14 bases between them. Germline lookup yields CDR1 SQVTM and CDR2 ANQGSEA. This chain's CDR3 is CSDSRGKDTQYF. The CDR3 coding sequence is TGCAGCGACAGTAGGGGGAAGGATACGCAGTATTTT.

The sample holds a few counts of this clone. The chain recombines TRBV27 with TRBJ1-6; D is possibly TRBD1 (5 bases). The CDR3 sequence is 13 residues long. From germline, CDR1 is MNHEY and CDR2 SMNVEV (reference sequence). V gave up 3 bases and J gave up 5 bases, with 5 bases separating them. This CDR3 is CASSFRDNSPLHF. The CDR3 nucleotides read TGTGCCAGCAGTTTCAGGGATAATTCACCCCTCCACTTT.